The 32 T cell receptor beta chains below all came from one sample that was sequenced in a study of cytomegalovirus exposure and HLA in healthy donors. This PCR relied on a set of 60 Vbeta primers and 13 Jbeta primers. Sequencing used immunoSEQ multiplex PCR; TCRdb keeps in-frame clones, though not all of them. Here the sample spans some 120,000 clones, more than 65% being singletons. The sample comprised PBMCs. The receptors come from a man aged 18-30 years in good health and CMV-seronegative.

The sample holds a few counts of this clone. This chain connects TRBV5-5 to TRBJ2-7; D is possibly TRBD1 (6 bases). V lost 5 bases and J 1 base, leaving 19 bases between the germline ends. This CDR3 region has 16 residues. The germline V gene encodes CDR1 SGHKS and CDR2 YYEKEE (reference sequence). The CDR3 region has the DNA TGTGCCAGCAGTTTAGAGGGGGTATCCCCGTCCTACGAGCAGTACTTC. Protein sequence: CASSLEGVSPSYEQYF. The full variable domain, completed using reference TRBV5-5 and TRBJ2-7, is DAGVTQSPTHLIKTRGQQVTLRCSPISGHKSVSWYQQVLGQGPQFIFQYYEKEERGRGNFPDRFSARQFPNYSSELNVNALLLGDSALYLCASSLEGVSPSYEQYFGPGTRLTVT.

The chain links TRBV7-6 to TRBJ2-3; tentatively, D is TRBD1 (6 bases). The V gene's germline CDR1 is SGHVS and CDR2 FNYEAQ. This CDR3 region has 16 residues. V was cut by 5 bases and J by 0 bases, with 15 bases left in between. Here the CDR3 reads CASSQLSTGSTDTQYF. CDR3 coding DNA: TGTGCCAGCAGCCAGCTATCGACAGGTAGCACAGATACGCAGTATTTT.

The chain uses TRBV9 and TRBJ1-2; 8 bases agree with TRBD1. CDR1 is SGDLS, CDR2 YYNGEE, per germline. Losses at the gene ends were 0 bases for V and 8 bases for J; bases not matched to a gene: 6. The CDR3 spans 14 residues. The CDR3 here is CASSVADRVEGYTF. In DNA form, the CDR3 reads TGTGCCAGCAGCGTAGCGGACAGGGTGGAGGGCTACACCTTC.

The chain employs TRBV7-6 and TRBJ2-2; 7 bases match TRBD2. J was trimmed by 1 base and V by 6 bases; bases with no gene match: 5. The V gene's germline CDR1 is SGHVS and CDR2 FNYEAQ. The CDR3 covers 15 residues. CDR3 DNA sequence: TGTGCCAGCAGGGGTCCGGGGGGGAACACCGGGGAGCTGTTTTTT. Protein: CASRGPGGNTGELFF.

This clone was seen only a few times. The CDR3 is CASSPGYRGKSPGELFF. The CDR3 DNA follows: TGTGCCAGCAGCCCAGGGTACCGGGGGAAAAGCCCCGGGGAGCTGTTTTTT. The chain employs TRBV13 and TRBJ2-2; D perhaps matches TRBD2 (6 bases). V lost 5 bases and J lost 6, with 22 bases in between. CDR3 length: 17 amino acids. Per the germline V gene, CDR1 is PRHDT and CDR2 is FYEKMQ (reference sequence).

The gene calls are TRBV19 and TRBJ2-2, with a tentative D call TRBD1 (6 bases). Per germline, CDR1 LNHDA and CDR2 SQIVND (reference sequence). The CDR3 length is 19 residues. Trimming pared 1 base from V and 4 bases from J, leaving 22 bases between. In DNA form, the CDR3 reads TGTGCCAGTAGTATAGGGGGACAATGGTCCCTTCGGGGCACCGGGGAGCTGTTTTTT. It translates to CASSIGGQWSLRGTGELFF.

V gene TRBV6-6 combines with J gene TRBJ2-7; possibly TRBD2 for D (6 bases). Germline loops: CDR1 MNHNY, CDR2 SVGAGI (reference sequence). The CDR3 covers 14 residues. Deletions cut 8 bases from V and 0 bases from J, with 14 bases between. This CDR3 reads CASVRSGHSYEQYF. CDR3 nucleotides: TGTGCCAGCGTACGTAGCGGCCACTCCTACGAGCAGTACTTC.

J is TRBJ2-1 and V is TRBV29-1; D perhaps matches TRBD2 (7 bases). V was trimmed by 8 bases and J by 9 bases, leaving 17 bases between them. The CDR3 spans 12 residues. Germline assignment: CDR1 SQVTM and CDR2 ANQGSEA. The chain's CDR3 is CSPLGGAGEQFF. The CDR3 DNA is TGCAGCCCCCTTGGGGGGGCGGGTGAGCAGTTCTTC.

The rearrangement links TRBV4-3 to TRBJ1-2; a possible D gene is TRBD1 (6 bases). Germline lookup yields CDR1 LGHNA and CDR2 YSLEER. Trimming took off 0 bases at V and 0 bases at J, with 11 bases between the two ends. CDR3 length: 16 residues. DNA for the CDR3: TGCGCCAGCAGCCAAGAGGGCAGGGGAGCTAACTATGGCTACACCTTC. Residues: CASSQEGRGANYGYTF.

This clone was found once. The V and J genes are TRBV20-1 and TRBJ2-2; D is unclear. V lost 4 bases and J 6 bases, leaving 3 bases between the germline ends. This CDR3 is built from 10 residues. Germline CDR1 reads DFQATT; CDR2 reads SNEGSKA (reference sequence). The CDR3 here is CSATSGELFF. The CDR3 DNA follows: TGCAGTGCTACCTCCGGGGAGCTGTTTTTT.

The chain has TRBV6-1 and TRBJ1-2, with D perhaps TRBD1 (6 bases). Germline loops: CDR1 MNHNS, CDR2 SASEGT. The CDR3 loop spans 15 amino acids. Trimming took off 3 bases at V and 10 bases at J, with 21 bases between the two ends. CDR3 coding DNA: TGTGCCAGCAGTGACCCCATGGGGGACACCGGGACCTACACCTTC. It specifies CASSDPMGDTGTYTF.

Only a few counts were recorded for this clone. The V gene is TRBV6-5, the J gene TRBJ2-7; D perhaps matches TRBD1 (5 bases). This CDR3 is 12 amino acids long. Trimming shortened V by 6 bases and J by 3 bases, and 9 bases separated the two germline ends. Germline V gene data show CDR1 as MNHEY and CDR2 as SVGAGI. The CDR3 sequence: CASRRDSYEQYF. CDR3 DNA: TGTGCCAGCAGACGCGACAGCTACGAGCAGTACTTC.

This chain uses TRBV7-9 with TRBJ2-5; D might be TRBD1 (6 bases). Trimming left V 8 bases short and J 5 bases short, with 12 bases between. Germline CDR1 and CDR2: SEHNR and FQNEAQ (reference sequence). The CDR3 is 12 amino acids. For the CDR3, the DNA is TGTGCCAGCGCAGGGGTCGGGGAGACCCAGTACTTC. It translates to CASAGVGETQYF.

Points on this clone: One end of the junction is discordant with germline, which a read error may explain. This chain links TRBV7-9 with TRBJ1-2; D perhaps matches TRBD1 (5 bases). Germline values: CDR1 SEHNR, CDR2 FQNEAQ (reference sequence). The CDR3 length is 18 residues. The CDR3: CSSSAPPTSSDSNYGYTF. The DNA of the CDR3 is TGTTCCAGCAGCGCACCCCCAACGTCAAGTGACAGCAACTATGGCTACACCTTC.

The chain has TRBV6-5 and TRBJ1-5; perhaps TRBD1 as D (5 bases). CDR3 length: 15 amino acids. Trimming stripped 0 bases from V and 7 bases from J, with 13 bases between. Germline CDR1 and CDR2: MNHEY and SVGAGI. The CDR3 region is CASSYSGGGGQPQHF. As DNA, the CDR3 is TGTGCCAGCAGTTACTCGGGGGGTGGTGGACAGCCCCAGCATTTT.

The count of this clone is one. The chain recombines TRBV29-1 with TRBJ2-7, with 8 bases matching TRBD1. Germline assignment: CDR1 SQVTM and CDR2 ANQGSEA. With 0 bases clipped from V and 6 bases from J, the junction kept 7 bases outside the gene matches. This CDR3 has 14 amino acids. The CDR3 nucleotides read TGCAGCGTTGAAGATTGGCCAGGGACAGGCGAGCAGTACTTC. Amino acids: CSVEDWPGTGEQYF.

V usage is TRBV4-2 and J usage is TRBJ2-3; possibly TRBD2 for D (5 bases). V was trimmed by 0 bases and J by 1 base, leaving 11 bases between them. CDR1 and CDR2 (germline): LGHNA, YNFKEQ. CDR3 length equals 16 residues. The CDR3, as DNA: TGTGCCAGCAGCCAAGACGAACGGGGTGGCACAGATACGCAGTATTTT. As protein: CASSQDERGGTDTQYF.

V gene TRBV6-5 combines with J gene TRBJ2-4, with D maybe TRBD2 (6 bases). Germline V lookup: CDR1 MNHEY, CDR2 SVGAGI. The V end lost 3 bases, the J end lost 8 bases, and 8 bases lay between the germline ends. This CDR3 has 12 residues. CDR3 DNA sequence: TGTGCCAGCAGTTATCCGGGGGACATTCAGTACTTC. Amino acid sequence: CASSYPGDIQYF.

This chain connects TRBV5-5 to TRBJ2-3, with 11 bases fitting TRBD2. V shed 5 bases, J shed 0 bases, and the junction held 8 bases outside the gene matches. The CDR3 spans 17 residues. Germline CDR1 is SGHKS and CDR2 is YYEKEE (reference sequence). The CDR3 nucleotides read TGTGCCAGCAGTTCTCTAGCGGGGGGTCCTAGCACAGATACGCAGTATTTT. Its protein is CASSSLAGGPSTDTQYF. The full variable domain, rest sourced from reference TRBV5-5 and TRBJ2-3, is DAGVTQSPTHLIKTRGQQVTLRCSPISGHKSVSWYQQVLGQGPQFIFQYYEKEERGRGNFPDRFSARQFPNYSSELNVNALLLGDSALYLCASSSLAGGPSTDTQYFGPGTRLTVL.

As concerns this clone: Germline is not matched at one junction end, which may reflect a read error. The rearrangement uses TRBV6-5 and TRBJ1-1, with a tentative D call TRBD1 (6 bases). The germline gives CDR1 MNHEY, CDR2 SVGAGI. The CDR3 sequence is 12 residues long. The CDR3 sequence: CASSNRDTEAFF. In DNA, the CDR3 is TGTGCCAGCAGCAACCGGGACACAGAAGCTTTCTTT.

The CDR3: CASSRRTVQNSPLHF. The CDR3 DNA reads TGTGCCAGCAGCCGCCGGACAGTTCAAAATTCACCCCTCCACTTT. The rearrangement joins TRBV7-2 to TRBJ1-6; possibly TRBD1 for D (6 bases). Per the germline V gene, CDR1 is SGHTA and CDR2 is FQGNSA. Trimming stripped 5 bases from V and 7 bases from J, with 15 bases between. This CDR3 contains 15 residues.

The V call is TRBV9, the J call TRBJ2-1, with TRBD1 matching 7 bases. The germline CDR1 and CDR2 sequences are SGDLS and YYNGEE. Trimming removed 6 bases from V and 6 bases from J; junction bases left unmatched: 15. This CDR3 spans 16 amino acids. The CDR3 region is CASNKKGAGGGNEQFF. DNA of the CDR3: TGTGCCAGCAACAAAAAAGGGGCAGGGGGTGGCAATGAGCAGTTCTTC. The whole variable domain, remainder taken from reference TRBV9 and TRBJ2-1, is DSGVTQTPKHLITATGQRVTLRCSPRSGDLSVYWYQQSLDQGLQFLIQYYNGEERAKGNILERFSAQQFPDLHSELNLSSLELGDSALYFCASNKKGAGGGNEQFFGPGTRLTVL.

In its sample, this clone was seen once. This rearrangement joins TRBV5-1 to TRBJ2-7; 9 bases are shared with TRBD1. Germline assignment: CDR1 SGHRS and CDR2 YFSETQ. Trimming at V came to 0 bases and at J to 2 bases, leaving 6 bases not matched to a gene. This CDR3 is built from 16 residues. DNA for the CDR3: TGCGCCAGCAGCTTGGAGACAGGGGGTCTTACCTACGAGCAGTACTTC. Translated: CASSLETGGLTYEQYF.

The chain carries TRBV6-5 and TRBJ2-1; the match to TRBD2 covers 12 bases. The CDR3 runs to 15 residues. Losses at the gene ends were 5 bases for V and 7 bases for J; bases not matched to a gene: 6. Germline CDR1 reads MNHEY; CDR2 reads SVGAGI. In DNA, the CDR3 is TGTGCCAGCAGTCCTAGCGGGGGGGCACGGAATGAGCAGTTCTTC. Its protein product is CASSPSGGARNEQFF.

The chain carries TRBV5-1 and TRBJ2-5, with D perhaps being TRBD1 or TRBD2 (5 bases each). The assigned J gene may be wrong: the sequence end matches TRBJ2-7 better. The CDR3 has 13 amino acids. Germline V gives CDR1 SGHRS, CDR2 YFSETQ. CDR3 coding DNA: TGCGCCAGCAGCTTGGTAAGGGGACACGAGCAGTACTTC. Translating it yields CASSLVRGHEQYF.

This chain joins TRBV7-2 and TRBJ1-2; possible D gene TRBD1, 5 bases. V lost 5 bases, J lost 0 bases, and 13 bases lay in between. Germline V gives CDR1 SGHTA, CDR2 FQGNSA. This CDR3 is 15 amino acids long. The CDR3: CASSGRQGSNYGYTF. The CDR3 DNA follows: TGTGCCAGCAGCGGGCGGCAGGGCTCTAACTATGGCTACACCTTC. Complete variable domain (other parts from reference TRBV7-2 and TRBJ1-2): GAGVSQSPSNKVTEKGKDVELRCDPISGHTALYWYRQSLGQGLEFLIYFQGNSAPDKSGLPSDRFSAERTGGSVSTLTIQRTQQEDSAVYLCASSGRQGSNYGYTFGSGTRLTVV.

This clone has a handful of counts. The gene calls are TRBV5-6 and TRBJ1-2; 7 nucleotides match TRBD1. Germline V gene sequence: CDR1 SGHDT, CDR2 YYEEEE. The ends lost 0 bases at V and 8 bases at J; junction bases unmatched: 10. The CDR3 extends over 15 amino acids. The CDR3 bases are TGTGCCAGCAGCTTGGGGGGTGACAGGGTCCTAGGCTACACCTTC. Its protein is CASSLGGDRVLGYTF. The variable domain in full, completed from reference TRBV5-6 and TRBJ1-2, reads DAGVTQSPTHLIKTRGQQVTLRCSPKSGHDTVSWYQQALGQGPQFIFQYYEEEERQRGNFPDRFSGHQFPNYSSELNVNALLLGDSALYLCASSLGGDRVLGYTFGSGTRLTVV.

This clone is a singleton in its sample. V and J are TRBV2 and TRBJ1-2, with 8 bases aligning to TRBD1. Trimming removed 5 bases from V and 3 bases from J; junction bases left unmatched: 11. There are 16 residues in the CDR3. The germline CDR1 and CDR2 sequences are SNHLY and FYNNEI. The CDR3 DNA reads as TGTGCCAGCAGTCTCGGGACAGGAACGTTGGACTATGGCTACACCTTC. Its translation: CASSLGTGTLDYGYTF.

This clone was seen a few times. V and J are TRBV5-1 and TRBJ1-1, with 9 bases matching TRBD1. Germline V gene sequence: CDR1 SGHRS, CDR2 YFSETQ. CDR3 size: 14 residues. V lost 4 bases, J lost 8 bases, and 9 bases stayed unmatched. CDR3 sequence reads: CASSLTGGRGEAFF. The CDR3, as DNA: TGCGCCAGCAGCCTAACAGGGGGCCGGGGCGAAGCTTTCTTT.

The CDR3 spells CASSEALALSSNEKLFF. CDR3 bases: TGTGCCAGCAGTGAAGCGTTGGCCCTCTCTTCTAATGAAAAACTGTTTTTT. This rearrangement joins TRBV6-1 to TRBJ1-4; no reliable D call. CDR1 and CDR2 (germline): MNHNS, SASEGT. The germline V and J ends were trimmed by 0 bases and 3 bases, with 14 bases remaining between them. This CDR3 has 17 amino acids.

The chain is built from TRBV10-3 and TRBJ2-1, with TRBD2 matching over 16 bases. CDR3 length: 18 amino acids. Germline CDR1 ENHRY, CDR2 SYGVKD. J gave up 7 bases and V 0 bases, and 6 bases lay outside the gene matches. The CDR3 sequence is CAISESGTSGGAKNEQFF. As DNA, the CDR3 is TGTGCCATCAGTGAGTCAGGGACTAGCGGGGGGGCTAAGAATGAGCAGTTCTTC.

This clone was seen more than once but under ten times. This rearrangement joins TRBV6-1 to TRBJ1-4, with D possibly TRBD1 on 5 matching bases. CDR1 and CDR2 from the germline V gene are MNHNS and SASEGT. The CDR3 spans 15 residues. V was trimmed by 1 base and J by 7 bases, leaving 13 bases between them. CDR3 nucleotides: TGTGCCAGCAGTGAAGGGGGGGGATTGTCTGAAAAACTGTTTTTT. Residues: CASSEGGGLSEKLFF.